This entry lists 20 T cell receptor beta chains sequenced from one sample in a study of blood T cells in healthy people across ages. Through a sample-barcoded 5' primer and a J-beta primer mix, a second PCR was run for about 7 to 12 cycles. TCRdb analysed the 5' RACE reads with MiXCR anew, one entry per CDR3 protein. The sample contains about 1 million distinct CDR3 sequences, less than 50% of which appear only once. Specimen: blood. These receptors were collected from a woman in her sixties or seventies in good health.

This clonotype was seen a few times. V usage is TRBV6-1 and J usage is TRBJ2-7; D remains unclear. The CDR3 runs to 13 residues. Germline lookup yields CDR1 MNHNS and CDR2 SASEGT. With 0 bases removed from V and 3 bases from J, the gap between germline ends came to 6 bases. CDR3 in amino acids: CASSEAVVYEQYF. CDR3 coding DNA: TGTGCCAGCAGTGAAGCAGTGGTCTACGAGCAGTACTTC.

This chain joins TRBV11-2 and TRBJ2-3, with TRBD2 identical over 11 bases. The CDR3 has 15 amino acids. The germline CDR1 and CDR2 sequences are SGHAT and FQNNGV. The trim removed 3 bases at V and 6 bases at J, leaving 5 bases unmatched. The CDR3 loop is CASSLTSGAGDTQYF. The CDR3 coding sequence is TGTGCCAGCAGCTTGACTAGCGGGGCTGGTGATACGCAGTATTTT.

Only a few counts were recorded for this clonotype. This sequence joins TRBV21-1 and TRBJ2-7; the D call in the table, TRBD2, was not verified against the DNA. TRBV21-1 is flagged as a pseudogene. The CDR3 is made up of 17 amino acids. The CDR3 DNA sequence: TGTGCCAGCAGCAAAGATTGTAGCGGGAGGGCCTCCTACGAGCAGTACTTC. It translates to CASSKDCSGRASYEQYF.

The chain uses TRBV6-5 and TRBJ2-6; D tentatively reads TRBD1 or TRBD2 (6 bases each). Germline CDR1 and CDR2: MNHEY and SVGAGI. This CDR3 spans 19 amino acids. V shed 3 bases and J shed 3 bases, with 21 bases lying between them. The CDR3 is CASSYLGGRGISGANVLTF. CDR3 coding DNA: TGTGCCAGCAGTTATCTCGGGGGCAGGGGTATAAGTGGGGCCAACGTCCTGACTTTC.

The CDR3 DNA is TGTGCCAGCAGCTCTCCGACAGGGCGGGTCCTGACTTTC. As protein: CASSSPTGRVLTF. The V gene is TRBV11-2, the J gene TRBJ2-6, with 7 bases that match TRBD1. J gave up 13 bases and V 4 bases, and 7 bases lay outside the gene matches. CDR1 and CDR2 (germline): SGHAT, FQNNGV. The CDR3 has 13 residues.

The J gene is TRBJ2-4, the V gene TRBV20-1; unclear D gene. CDR1 is DFQATT, CDR2 SNEGSKA, per germline (reference sequence). The CDR3 is 11 residues long. V lost 8 bases and J lost 13, with 18 bases in between. The CDR3 bases are TGCAGTACCAGAGACCCCCCCGGGCAGTACTTC. Its protein is CSTRDPPGQYF.

The V call is TRBV14, the J call TRBJ1-1; D is uncertain. With 0 bases removed from V and 2 bases from J, the gap between germline ends came to 13 bases. CDR3 length: 16 amino acids. Germline loops: CDR1 SGHDN, CDR2 FVKESK. The CDR3 is CASSQDPTGVNTEAFF. The CDR3 region has the DNA TGTGCCAGCAGCCAAGATCCTACCGGAGTAAACACTGAAGCTTTCTTT.

V is TRBV5-1 and J is TRBJ2-1, with unresolved D. CDR1 SGHRS and CDR2 YFSETQ come from the germline V gene. V was pared by 0 bases and J by 4 bases, with 11 bases between. CDR3 length: 15 amino acids. CDR3 coding DNA: TGCGCCAGCAGCTTGGAGGCGCCTATGTACAATGAGCAGTTCTTC. It encodes CASSLEAPMYNEQFF.

The gene calls are TRBV4-1 and TRBJ2-1; TRBD2 might be the D (5 bases). Trimming left V 4 bases short and J 8 bases short, with 21 bases between. The length of the CDR3 is 16 residues. Germline CDR1 and CDR2: MGHRA and YSYEKL. The CDR3 is CASSRILEGRNDEQFF. The CDR3 DNA follows: TGCGCCAGCAGCCGCATACTAGAGGGAAGGAATGATGAGCAGTTCTTC.

The rearrangement links TRBV7-2 to TRBJ1-2; no clear D gene. V lost 0 bases and J 6 bases, leaving 14 bases between the germline ends. CDR1 and CDR2 (germline): SGHTA, FQGNSA. This CDR3 is built from 15 residues. This chain's CDR3 is CASSLAAGRGNGYTF. Here the CDR3 DNA reads TGTGCCAGCAGCTTAGCCGCGGGTCGAGGTAATGGCTACACCTTC.

The rearrangement joins TRBV4-2 to TRBJ1-5; the match to TRBD1 covers 9 bases. The length of the CDR3 is 15 residues. CDR1 and CDR2 from the germline V gene are LGHNA and YNFKEQ. V was clipped by 3 bases and J by 3 bases; unmatched bases: 3. The CDR3 loop is CASSQYRGPNQPQHF. CDR3 in DNA: TGTGCCAGCAGCCAGTACAGGGGGCCCAATCAGCCCCAGCATTTT.

This clonotype was found many times. V usage is TRBV27 and J usage is TRBJ1-2; 7 bases map to TRBD1. CDR3 length: 13 residues. CDR1 is MNHEY, CDR2 SMNVEV, per germline (reference sequence). After removal of 8 bases from V and 4 bases from J, the junction contained 7 bases not matched to a gene. The CDR3 protein is CASGTDPLYGYTF. As DNA, the CDR3 is TGTGCCAGCGGGACAGACCCCCTCTATGGCTACACCTTC.

This clonotype was observed a few times. The chain recombines TRBV10-3 with TRBJ2-5, with D unclear. Trimming took off 3 bases at V and 5 bases at J, with 10 bases between the two ends. This CDR3 region has 13 residues. CDR1 and CDR2 (germline): ENHRY, SYGVKD. The CDR3 DNA reads as TGTGCCATCAGTGATCCCAATAGGGAGACCCAGTACTTC. This sequence encodes CAISDPNRETQYF.

The chain uses TRBV7-9 and TRBJ2-3; TRBD1 is a possible D gene (6 bases). Looked up from germline, CDR1 is SEHNR and CDR2 is FQNEAQ (reference sequence). V was trimmed by 5 bases and J by 3 bases, leaving 21 bases between them. The CDR3 totals 17 residues. The CDR3 is CASSPPHRESQTDTQYF. The CDR3 bases are TGTGCCAGCAGCCCCCCTCACAGGGAATCCCAGACAGATACGCAGTATTTT.

This clonotype was counted many times. The chain combines TRBV29-1 with TRBJ1-2; D perhaps matches TRBD1 (6 bases). The V and J ends lost 6 bases and 2 bases respectively, with 10 bases between them. Germline V gene data show CDR1 as SQVTM and CDR2 as ANQGSEA. The length of the CDR3 is 12 residues. The CDR3 here is CSVYDRNYGYTF. The CDR3 nucleotides are TGCAGCGTCTATGACAGGAACTATGGCTACACCTTC. The full variable domain, completed using reference TRBV29-1 and TRBJ1-2, is SAVISQKPSRDICQRGTSLTIQCQVDSQVTMMFWYRQQPGQSLTLIATANQGSEATYESGFVIDKFPISRPNLTFSTLTVSNMSPEDSSIYLCSVYDRNYGYTFGSGTRLTVV.

The CDR3 loop is CSVAGFNNEQYF. For the CDR3, the DNA is TGCAGCGTTGCCGGGTTTAACAACGAGCAGTACTTC. The chain combines TRBV29-1 with TRBJ2-7; D unresolved. V gave up 4 bases and J gave up 5 bases, with 12 bases separating them. The CDR3 extends over 12 amino acids. Looked up from germline, CDR1 is SQVTM and CDR2 is ANQGSEA.

This clonotype has at least ten counts. The genes are TRBV12-3 or TRBV12-4 and TRBJ1-2; the match to TRBD1 covers 7 bases. The CDR3 contains 13 residues. V shed 4 bases, J shed 4 bases, and the junction held 3 bases outside the gene matches. The CDR3 region has the DNA TGTGCCAGCAGTTGGGACAGAGCCTATGGCTACACCTTC. Encoded protein: CASSWDRAYGYTF.

The V and J genes are TRBV29-1 and TRBJ2-5; D is unclear. The J call may be incorrect, as the DNA end agrees better with TRBJ2-7. The CDR3 has 11 residues. The germline CDR1 and CDR2 sequences are SQVTM and ANQGSEA. CDR3 in amino acids: CSVGQSCEQYF. CDR3 nucleotide sequence: TGCAGCGTTGGGCAGAGCTGCGAGCAGTACTTC.

This clonotype was observed a few times. V and J are TRBV9 and TRBJ2-1; TRBD2 aligns across 13 bases. Germline CDR1 SGDLS, CDR2 YYNGEE. The J segment lost 10 bases and the V segment lost 2 bases, leaving 6 bases of the junction unmatched. The CDR3 has 15 amino acids. The CDR3 DNA reads TGTGCCAGCAGCGTCGGACTAGCGGGAGCGCAGGAGCAGTTCTTC. It specifies CASSVGLAGAQEQFF.

This clonotype was seen more than once but under ten times. V usage is TRBV20-1 and J usage is TRBJ1-4; TRBD1 matches at 7 bases. The CDR3 sequence is 12 residues long. V dropped 0 bases and J dropped 13; count of bases not matched to a gene: 5. The germline V gene encodes CDR1 DFQATT and CDR2 SNEGSKA (reference sequence). In nucleotides, the CDR3 is TGCAGTGCTAGAGATGGGACAGTGGGACTGTTTTTT. Translated: CSARDGTVGLFF.